A single sample is the source of the 32 T cell receptor beta chains below, sequenced in a study of PD-1 blockade in classical Hodgkin lymphoma. Time point specified: cycle 4 day 1 (C4D1), after about 6 weeks of nivolumab. There was relapse after autologous stem cell transplantation in every patient, and there was variation in brentuximab vedotin exposure. The method was immunoSEQ multiplex PCR; TCRdb's version includes in-frame clones alone and lacks a portion of them. The sample yields about 61,000 clones, nearly 90% seen once. The sample in question was peripheral blood mononuclear cells (PBMCs), obtained before the fourth cycle of nivolumab. The receptors derive from a human donor with classical Hodgkin lymphoma.

The genes are TRBV7-9 and TRBJ2-5; a possible D gene is TRBD2 (5 bases). Trimming pared 5 bases from V and 6 bases from J, leaving 10 bases between. The CDR3 runs 12 residues. Germline assignment: CDR1 SEHNR and CDR2 FQNEAQ (reference sequence). CDR3 nucleotides: TGTGCCAGCAGCCCACGGGAAAAGACCCAGTACTTC. This gives the protein CASSPREKTQYF.

The chain uses TRBV5-1 and TRBJ2-7; the D is unclear. This CDR3 is 12 amino acids long. The germline CDR1 and CDR2 sequences are SGHRS and YFSETQ. The V and J ends lost 4 bases and 5 bases respectively, with 10 bases between them. The CDR3 spells CASSPGYDEQYF. The CDR3 nucleotides read TGCGCCAGCAGCCCGGGTTACGACGAGCAGTACTTC.

This chain joins TRBV6-1 and TRBJ2-7, with 8 positions matching TRBD2. V dropped 5 bases and J dropped 3; count of bases not matched to a gene: 9. This CDR3 region has 15 residues. Germline V lookup: CDR1 MNHNS, CDR2 SASEGT. CDR3 sequence reads: CASSFAWTSIYEQYF. Written as DNA, the CDR3 is TGTGCCAGCAGTTTCGCCTGGACTAGCATCTACGAGCAGTACTTC.

Comments on this clone: This sample also contains other DNA sequences that code for the same CDR3. CDR3 coding DNA: TGCGCCAGCAGCTTGGGACAGGGGACCGGGGAGCTGTTTTTT. This gives the protein CASSLGQGTGELFF. The V and J genes are TRBV5-1 and TRBJ2-2; 8 bases fit TRBD1. With 0 bases clipped from V and 5 bases from J, the junction kept 0 bases outside the gene matches. There are 14 residues in the CDR3. The germline CDR1 and CDR2 sequences are SGHRS and YFSETQ.

The chain is built from TRBV27 and TRBJ2-3, with D perhaps TRBD1 (6 bases). Trimming removed 5 bases from V and 3 bases from J, with 12 bases in between. The germline gives CDR1 MNHEY, CDR2 SMNVEV (reference sequence). The CDR3 loop spans 14 amino acids. The CDR3 here is CASSGWGPTDTQYF. CDR3 nucleotides: TGTGCCAGCAGTGGATGGGGGCCAACAGATACGCAGTATTTT.

The rearrangement uses TRBV2 and TRBJ1-4; D is undetermined. With 5 bases removed from V and 0 bases from J, the gap between germline ends came to 10 bases. The CDR3 is made up of 15 amino acids. From germline, CDR1 is SNHLY and CDR2 FYNNEI. CDR3 in DNA: TGTGCCAGCAGTCGGGGAACTGCAACTAATGAAAAACTGTTTTTT. Translation: CASSRGTATNEKLFF.

This clone is a singleton in its sample. The V and J genes are TRBV30 and TRBJ1-2; a possible D gene is TRBD1 (5 bases). V lost 2 bases and J 5 bases, leaving 9 bases between the germline ends. Germline CDR1 and CDR2: GTSNPN and SVGIG (reference sequence). The CDR3 spans 12 residues. CDR3 amino acids: CAWSRQIYGYTF. The CDR3, as DNA: TGTGCCTGGAGTCGACAGATTTATGGCTACACCTTC.

The sample holds one count of this clone. This rearrangement joins TRBV5-6 to TRBJ2-2, with D tentatively TRBD1 or TRBD2 (6 bases each). CDR1 SGHDT and CDR2 YYEEEE come from the germline V gene. This CDR3 has 16 amino acids. V lost 4 bases to trimming and J lost 3 bases, with 16 bases between them. CDR3 nucleotide sequence: TGTGCCAGCAGCGCGGGACAAACATTGTACACCGGGGAGCTGTTTTTT. Its translation: CASSAGQTLYTGELFF.

The rearrangement links TRBV11-2 to TRBJ1-6; no clear D gene. The CDR3 runs 15 residues. The germline CDR1 and CDR2 sequences are SGHAT and FQNNGV. V lost 1 base, J lost 0 bases, and 4 bases lay in between. The CDR3 sequence is CASSLAGSYNSPLHF. The CDR3 DNA is TGTGCCAGCAGCTTAGCGGGCTCCTATAATTCACCCCTCCACTTT.

The V gene is TRBV5-1, the J gene TRBJ1-1; no clear D gene. This CDR3 is built from 15 residues. Deletions cut 0 bases from V and 1 base from J, with 10 bases between. The germline V gene has CDR1 SGHRS and CDR2 YFSETQ. The DNA of the CDR3 is TGCGCCAGCAGCTTGGAGCCCGGATCGAACACTGAAGCTTTCTTT. Translated, it gives CASSLEPGSNTEAFF.

This clone has only one observation. The chain links TRBV7-9 to TRBJ2-7; TRBD2 matches 10 bases. This CDR3 has 18 amino acids. V lost 0 bases to trimming and J lost 0 bases; unmatched junction nucleotides: 8. Germline V lookup: CDR1 SEHNR, CDR2 FQNEAQ (reference sequence). CDR3 nucleotide sequence: TGTGCCAGCAGCTTAGCTCTAGCGGGGGTGTCCAGCTCCTACGAGCAGTACTTC. Translating it yields CASSLALAGVSSSYEQYF.

V and J are TRBV30 and TRBJ1-4; D possibly corresponds to TRBD1 (5 bases). Deletions cut 0 bases from V and 5 bases from J, with 13 bases between. The CDR3 consists of 15 residues. Germline V gives CDR1 GTSNPN, CDR2 SVGIG (reference sequence). The chain's CDR3 is CAWSVLRDWNEKLFF. In DNA form, the CDR3 reads TGTGCCTGGAGTGTACTCAGGGATTGGAATGAAAAACTGTTTTTT.

A few counts support this clone. CDR3 residues: CASSVSQGGDSYEQYF. The CDR3 DNA reads TGTGCCAGCAGCGTATCGCAGGGGGGAGACTCCTACGAGCAGTACTTC. J is TRBJ2-7 and V is TRBV9; D is possibly TRBD1 (7 bases). Deletions cut 1 base from V and 0 bases from J, with 14 bases between. The CDR3 spans 16 residues. The V gene's germline CDR1 is SGDLS and CDR2 YYNGEE.

The rearrangement uses TRBV7-9 and TRBJ1-1; D is possibly TRBD1 (6 bases). The length of the CDR3 is 13 residues. Trimming removed 5 bases at V and 8 bases at J, with 15 bases between. Germline CDR1 SEHNR, CDR2 FQNEAQ (reference sequence). This chain's CDR3 is CASSTTDRSEAFF. The CDR3 coding sequence is TGTGCCAGCAGCACAACCGACAGGAGCGAAGCTTTCTTT.

The chain joins TRBV5-1 to TRBJ2-3, with TRBD2 as a possible D gene (5 bases). Trimming left V 0 bases short and J 13 bases short, with 12 bases between. Germline lookup yields CDR1 SGHRS and CDR2 YFSETQ. The CDR3 spans 12 residues. CDR3 loop: CASSLEGAIEYF. CDR3 DNA: TGCGCCAGCAGCTTGGAGGGAGCCATAGAGTATTTT.

The chain recombines TRBV10-2 with TRBJ1-6; D is perhaps TRBD1 (6 bases). This CDR3 has 12 residues. Trimming took off 7 bases at V and 10 bases at J, with 11 bases between the two ends. The germline gives CDR1 WSHSY, CDR2 SAAADI. The CDR3 nucleotides read TGCGCCAGCACTTCAGGGGACTCACCCCTCCACTTT. Translation: CASTSGDSPLHF.

The chain has TRBV5-1 and TRBJ1-1; no firm D call. V lost 1 base and J 5 bases, leaving 15 bases between the germline ends. Germline CDR1 and CDR2: SGHRS and YFSETQ. The CDR3 runs to 15 residues. The CDR3 spells CASSLFLPRETEAFF. CDR3 sequence (DNA): TGCGCCAGCAGCTTGTTCCTACCAAGGGAAACTGAAGCTTTCTTT.

This sequence joins TRBV5-8 and TRBJ1-3; D not certain. The germline CDR1 and CDR2 sequences are SGHTS and YDEGEE. There are 14 residues in the CDR3. V was cut by 2 bases and J by 2 bases, with 8 bases left in between. In DNA form, the CDR3 reads TGTGCCAGCAGCTTCCCGGTCCCTGGAAACACCATATATTTT. Its translation is CASSFPVPGNTIYF.

The chain recombines TRBV5-5 with TRBJ2-7, with TRBD2 as a possible D gene (7 bases). In germline, CDR1 is SGHKS, CDR2 YYEKEE (reference sequence). V lost 0 bases and J 4 bases, leaving 14 bases between the germline ends. CDR3 length: 15 amino acids. CDR3 DNA: TGTGCCAGCAGCTTGGCCGGGGGGCACGGGTACGAGCAGTACTTC. Protein sequence: CASSLAGGHGYEQYF.

This clone was detected a few times. This sequence joins TRBV7-9 and TRBJ1-2; D unclear. The CDR3 is 14 amino acids. CDR1 is SEHNR, CDR2 FQNEAQ, per germline (reference sequence). The V end was cut by 5 bases, the J end by 4 bases, with 14 bases between. CDR3 protein: CASSAQTILYGYTF. CDR3 nucleotides: TGTGCCAGCAGCGCCCAAACCATCCTCTATGGCTACACCTTC.

The rearrangement joins TRBV7-8 to TRBJ1-1, with D hard to call. The CDR3 runs to 11 residues. V was cut by 7 bases and J by 7 bases, with 10 bases left in between. Germline loops: CDR1 SGHVS, CDR2 FQNEAQ. The CDR3 here is CASTGRGEAFF. The CDR3 DNA is TGTGCCAGCACTGGCCGCGGTGAAGCTTTCTTT.

The chain recombines TRBV5-1 with TRBJ2-7, with TRBD2 matching over 9 bases. Germline lookup yields CDR1 SGHRS and CDR2 YFSETQ. CDR3 length: 15 amino acids. J gave up 7 bases and V 0 bases, and 8 bases lay outside the gene matches. CDR3 DNA: TGCGCCAGCAGCTTGGCGGGCGGGGGGGCCGGAGAGCAGTACTTC. As protein: CASSLAGGGAGEQYF.

The CDR3 DNA reads TGTGCCAGTAGAACGGGCGTACTAGGCAATGAGCAGTTCTTC. Translated: CASRTGVLGNEQFF. The rearrangement uses TRBV19 and TRBJ2-1; D may be TRBD2 (5 bases). The CDR3 loop spans 14 amino acids. The germline V gene encodes CDR1 LNHDA and CDR2 SQIVND (reference sequence). V was pared by 6 bases and J by 6 bases, with 15 bases between.

The rearrangement links TRBV21-1 to TRBJ1-1. TRBV21-1 has pseudogene status. The CDR3 is made up of 11 amino acids. The CDR3 DNA reads as TGTGCCAGCCTTAAGTATACTGAAGCTTTCTTT. Translating it yields CASLKYTEAFF.

The rearrangement uses TRBV28 and TRBJ2-5; D gene unclear. In germline, CDR1 is MDHEN, CDR2 SYDVKM. V lost 2 bases, J lost 7 bases, and 8 bases lay in between. The CDR3 runs to 12 residues. The CDR3 nucleotides are TGTGCCAGCAGTTTACAGATTGGGACCCAGTACTTC. Protein product: CASSLQIGTQYF.

The chain couples TRBV5-1 to TRBJ2-2, with D tentatively TRBD2 (6 bases). V was shortened by 6 bases and J by 0 bases, with 9 bases between the two germline ends. The germline gives CDR1 SGHRS, CDR2 YFSETQ. This CDR3 contains 14 residues. The CDR3 sequence is CASTSGANTGELFF. The CDR3 DNA is TGCGCCAGCACTTCGGGGGCGAACACCGGGGAGCTGTTTTTT.

This clone was picked up a small number of times. V is TRBV7-8 and J is TRBJ2-5; possibly TRBD1 or TRBD2 for D (5 bases each). Germline V gene data show CDR1 as SGHVS and CDR2 as FQNEAQ. The CDR3 runs 12 residues. V was shortened by 1 base and J by 11 bases, with 11 bases between the two germline ends. The chain's CDR3 is CASSLERGTQYF. The CDR3 DNA follows: TGTGCCAGCAGCTTAGAGAGGGGAACGCAGTACTTC.

The chain uses TRBV2 and TRBJ1-2, with D perhaps matching TRBD1 (6 bases). The CDR3 sequence is 12 residues long. With 5 bases removed from V and 8 bases from J, the gap between germline ends came to 12 bases. Germline V gene lookup returns CDR1 SNHLY and CDR2 FYNNEI. In DNA form, the CDR3 reads TGTGCCAGCAGTAATACAGGGCGCGGCTACACCTTC. Amino acids: CASSNTGRGYTF.

This clone appeared once. This chain joins TRBV19 and TRBJ1-3; 7 nucleotides agree with TRBD1. This CDR3 is built from 15 residues. V gave up 3 bases and J gave up 4 bases; unmatched junction bases: 6. Germline CDR1 reads LNHDA; CDR2 reads SQIVND (reference sequence). The CDR3, as DNA: TGTGCCAGTAGTATCGTGGAGGGGGCCGGAAACACCATATATTTT. Translating gives CASSIVEGAGNTIYF.

This sequence joins TRBV11-1 and TRBJ1-6; D perhaps matches TRBD1 (5 bases). This CDR3 spans 18 amino acids. V was pared by 5 bases and J by 3 bases, with 20 bases between. The germline V gene has CDR1 SGHAT and CDR2 FQDESV (reference sequence). DNA for the CDR3: TGTGCCAGCAGCGGCACTCCGGGACTGGATTTCTATAATTCACCCCTCCACTTT. Translation: CASSGTPGLDFYNSPLHF.

The chain links TRBV7-8 to TRBJ2-7, with 8 bases matching TRBD1. This CDR3 is 14 amino acids long. V shed 5 bases and J 0 bases; nucleotides not matched to a gene: 3. Germline V gene lookup returns CDR1 SGHVS and CDR2 FQNEAQ. CDR3: CASSPGGGSYEQYF. In DNA form, the CDR3 reads TGTGCCAGCAGCCCAGGGGGCGGCTCCTACGAGCAGTACTTC.

This chain connects TRBV5-1 to TRBJ2-7, with 13 bases lining up with TRBD2. V trimming: 2 bases; J trimming: 3 bases; junction bases outside the gene matches: 5. The CDR3 consists of 16 residues. Germline-derived CDR1 and CDR2 are SGHRS and YFSETQ. CDR3 protein: CASSLGTSGEGYEQYF. CDR3 bases: TGCGCCAGCAGCTTAGGGACTAGCGGGGAAGGCTACGAGCAGTACTTC.